This TCR beta chain was sequenced during a study of beta chain bispecific antibodies for T cell cancers. Study as a whole: HPB-ALL carried surface TRBV5-5, while Jurkat carried TRBV12-3. Study results and caveats: The leukemia cells, rather than normal T cells, gave most of the targeted TRBV signal.

In its sample, this clonotype was seen many times. What it recognizes is unknown. Expansion lasted two to four days, with either anti-CD3 antibody OKT3 or CD3/CD28 beads. The CDR3 is made up of 17 amino acids. Germline V gives CDR1 SGHTA, CDR2 FQGTGA. The V end was cut by 4 bases, the J end by 6 bases, with 23 bases between. TCRdb reanalysed the 5' RACE reads using MiXCR and keeps one entry per CDR3 protein. Of around 9,000 distinct CDR3 sequences listed, less than 2.5% are singletons. The sequenced sample was T cells from a healthy donor cultured with Jurkat leukemia cells, obtained from a culture containing an anti-CD19 bispecific antibody. The rearrangement uses TRBV7-3 and TRBJ2-3; no reliable D call. The sequence was obtained from a human donor in good health. Some clones in this sample may be carry-over from other donors' samples. The CDR3 DNA sequence: TGTGCCAGCAGCTCGATGATTCTCGAGACTGAAAATGATACGCAGTATTTT. As protein: CASSSMILETENDTQYF.